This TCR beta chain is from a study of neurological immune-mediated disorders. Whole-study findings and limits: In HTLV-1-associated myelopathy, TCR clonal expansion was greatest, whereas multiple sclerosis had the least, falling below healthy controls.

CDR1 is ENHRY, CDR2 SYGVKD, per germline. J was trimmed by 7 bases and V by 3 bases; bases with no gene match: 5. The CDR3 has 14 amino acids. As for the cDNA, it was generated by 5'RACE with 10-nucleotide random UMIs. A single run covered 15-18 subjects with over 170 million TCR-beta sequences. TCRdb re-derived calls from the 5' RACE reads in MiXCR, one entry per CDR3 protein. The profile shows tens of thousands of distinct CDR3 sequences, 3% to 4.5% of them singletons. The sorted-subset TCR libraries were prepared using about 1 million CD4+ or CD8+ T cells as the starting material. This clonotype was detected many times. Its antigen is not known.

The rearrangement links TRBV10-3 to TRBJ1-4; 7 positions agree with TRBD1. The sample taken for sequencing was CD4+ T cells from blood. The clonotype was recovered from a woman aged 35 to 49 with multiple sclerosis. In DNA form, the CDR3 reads TGTGCCATCAGTGACATAGACAGGGTTGAAAAACTGTTTTTT. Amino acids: CAISDIDRVEKLFF.